This T cell receptor beta chain is from a study of early T cells in non-severe SARS-CoV-2 infection. The overall study: Bulk RNA taken from unsorted whole blood was sequenced, leaving chains unpaired.

The TCR library protocol attached unique molecular identifiers to the individual cDNA molecules. MiXCR, run by TCRdb on the 5' RACE reads, gives a single entry per CDR3 protein. The sample has some 39,000 distinct CDR3 sequences, about 4% seen once. The CDR3 sequence is 15 residues long. With 3 bases removed from V and 2 bases from J, the gap between germline ends came to 16 bases. In germline, CDR1 is DFQATT, CDR2 SNEGSKA (reference sequence). Study outcomes and limitations: The matching step, a VDJdb search, favored anti-spike CD8 responses and missed private and CD4 specificities.

This clonotype was seen at least ten times. Its antigen is unknown. Sequencing was carried out using whole blood. V usage is TRBV20-1 and J usage is TRBJ2-5; D remains ambiguous. The TCR was taken from an adult who was a healthcare worker with PCR-confirmed SARS-CoV-2 infection or an uninfected control (not recorded which). CDR3 sequence (DNA): TGCAGTGCTAGTGGTGGAGTAGCCCCTCAAGAGACCCAGTACTTC. Translation: CSASGGVAPQETQYF.